The clone carrying this T cell receptor beta chain is deemed medium-sized (0.01 to 0.1%). Samples each supplied 500 to 650 ng of bulk tumor genomic DNA as template. While surgery was under way, several biopsies spaced far apart were taken per primary tumor. Patients underwent curative surgery for untreated, newly diagnosed non-small cell lung cancer. The source of the sample is a study of immune heterogeneity within non-small cell lung tumors. Using 32 V and 13 J primers, multiplex PCR amplified TCR beta CDR3. TCRdb fed the multiplex PCR reads into MiXCR, producing one record per CDR3 protein. Here the sample spans approximately 11,000 distinct CDR3 sequences, 25% to 30% being singletons. Specimen: lung tumor tissue. This TCR was recovered from a woman aged 55-70 years with non-small cell lung cancer.

The CDR3 spells CASSIFGGNTEAFF. CDR3 nucleotides: TGTGCCAGTAGTATTTTTGGGGGGAACACTGAAGCTTTCTTT. The chain recombines TRBV19 with TRBJ1-1, with D possibly TRBD1 on 5 matching bases. Germline V gives CDR1 LNHDA, CDR2 SQIVND (reference sequence). Trimming cost V 3 bases and J 1 base, with 9 bases left between them. This CDR3 has 14 residues.